This TCR beta chain stems from a study of cytomegalovirus exposure and HLA in healthy donors. The study's findings and limits: An observed cluster of highly shared sequence variants was recorded as a likely sequencing artifact. Specific recognition of CMV antigens was confirmed in vitro for three chains (all CMV-associated). TCR beta V- and J-gene trimming, according to a later analysis, was linked to a missense DCLRE1C variant.

As concerns this clone: Its antigen is unknown.

Germline CDR1 MGHRA, CDR2 YSYEKL. The CDR3 runs to 16 residues. After removal of 6 bases from V and 2 bases from J, the junction contained 11 bases not matched to a gene. PCR employed 60 Vbeta and 13 Jbeta primers. Repertoires were generated with immunoSEQ multiplex PCR, while TCRdb's copy carries only in-frame clones and drops some. The sample lists around 180,000 clones, around 81% occurring once. The clonotype was recovered from a woman younger than 35 in good health and CMV-seropositive. The sequencing sample was made of PBMCs. This sequence joins TRBV4-1 and TRBJ2-3, with 7 bases fitting TRBD2. DNA for the CDR3: TGCGCCAGCAGGGCTGTGGGGAAGCGGGACACAGATACGCAGTATTTT. It codes for CASRAVGKRDTDTQYF.